These 10 T cell receptor beta chains were all obtained from the same sample, sequenced in a study of shared clonotypes between healthy human individuals. TCRdb's table, derived via immunoSEQ multiplex PCR, lists solely in-frame clones and lacks some. The data contain more than 2 million clones, under 97% of them seen just once; the ten biggest clones take up 0.1% to 0.15%. What was sequenced was naive CD4+ T cells sorted from blood. Regarding subset: CD45RA+ positively selected. These receptors were collected from a man in his late teens or twenties in good health.

The V gene is TRBV7-2, the J gene TRBJ2-5, with 9 bases lining up with TRBD2. V was pared by 1 base and J by 6 bases, with 18 bases of the junction left unmatched. CDR1 and CDR2 from the germline V gene are SGHTA and FQGNSA. This CDR3 region has 19 residues. The CDR3 region is CASSLVGLAGTRGGQTQYF. The CDR3 DNA sequence: TGTGCCAGCAGCTTAGTTGGCCTAGCGGGGACGCGAGGAGGGCAGACCCAGTACTTC.

The V gene is TRBV11-2, the J gene TRBJ1-6, with D unclear. Germline V gene sequence: CDR1 SGHAT, CDR2 FQNNGV. Between the trimmed V and J ends, which lost 5 bases and 10 bases, there was a span of 18 bases. The CDR3 covers 15 residues. CDR3 residues: CASSQPGELGSPLHF. CDR3 coding DNA: TGTGCCAGCAGCCAACCGGGCGAACTGGGATCACCCCTCCACTTT.

The chain employs TRBV10-3 and TRBJ1-4, with no clear D. The CDR3 sequence is 17 residues long. The germline V gene has CDR1 ENHRY and CDR2 SYGVKD. Trimming took off 2 bases at V and 4 bases at J, with 17 bases between the two ends. CDR3 in DNA: TGTGCCATCAGTGAGGTCCCCTCTTGGAACGGTAATGAAAAACTGTTTTTT. The encoded protein is CAISEVPSWNGNEKLFF.

J is TRBJ2-7 and V is TRBV7-8; the D call may be TRBD1 or TRBD2 (5 bases each). From germline, CDR1 is SGHVS and CDR2 FQNEAQ. CDR3 length: 14 residues. V gave up 5 bases and J gave up 2 bases, with 13 bases separating them. The CDR3 spells CASSGRDGTYEQYF. The CDR3 DNA follows: TGTGCCAGCAGCGGTCGGGACGGTACCTACGAGCAGTACTTC.

This chain connects TRBV19 to TRBJ2-7; D perhaps matches TRBD2 (6 bases). The CDR3 contains 14 residues. V gave up 3 bases and J gave up 2 bases, with 11 bases separating them. Germline CDR1 LNHDA, CDR2 SQIVND (reference sequence). The CDR3 sequence is CASSIRDLPYEQYF. CDR3 bases: TGTGCCAGTAGTATCCGGGACTTACCCTACGAGCAGTACTTC. The variable domain in full, completed from reference TRBV19 and TRBJ2-7, reads DGGITQSPKYLFRKEGQNVTLSCEQNLNHDAMYWYRQDPGQGLRLIYYSQIVNDFQKGDIAEGYSVSREKKESFPLTVTSAQKNPTAFYLCASSIRDLPYEQYFGPGTRLTVT.

The V and J genes are TRBV6-6 and TRBJ1-5; 8 positions agree with TRBD1. Per germline, CDR1 MNHNY and CDR2 SVGAGI (reference sequence). V was clipped by 2 bases and J by 7 bases; unmatched bases: 7. CDR3 length: 15 amino acids. The CDR3 sequence is CASSYTRGLRQPQHF. The CDR3 nucleotides are TGTGCCAGCAGTTACACCAGGGGGCTGAGGCAGCCCCAGCATTTT.

The chain is built from TRBV30 and TRBJ2-7; D unclear. The CDR3 extends over 13 amino acids. V was shortened by 0 bases and J by 4 bases, with 10 bases between the two germline ends. From germline, CDR1 is GTSNPN and CDR2 SVGIG (reference sequence). Here the CDR3 reads CAWSVRLGYEQYF. The CDR3 DNA is TGTGCCTGGAGTGTACGGTTAGGTTACGAGCAGTACTTC.

This clone has a single count. The CDR3 here is CASSPDGETQYF. As DNA, the CDR3 is TGTGCCAGCAGCCCGGACGGAGAGACCCAGTACTTC. The rearrangement joins TRBV6-6 to TRBJ2-5; D gene ambiguous. The germline V gene encodes CDR1 MNHNY and CDR2 SVGAGI (reference sequence). CDR3 length: 12 residues. The V end was cut by 6 bases, the J end by 4 bases, with 9 bases between.

This chain links TRBV5-1 with TRBJ2-3, with D unresolved. Germline CDR1 reads SGHRS; CDR2 reads YFSETQ. This CDR3 has 14 residues. Trimming left V 4 bases short and J 0 bases short, with 9 bases between. The chain's CDR3 is CASSLPSSTDTQYF. In nucleotides, the CDR3 is TGCGCCAGCAGCCTCCCATCCAGCACAGATACGCAGTATTTT.

The rearrangement links TRBV18 to TRBJ1-5; no firm D call. The V end was cut by 2 bases, the J end by 1 base, with 9 bases between. Germline CDR1 reads KGHSH; CDR2 reads LQKENI. The CDR3 consists of 15 residues. DNA for the CDR3: TGTGCCAGCTCACCATATCGTGACAGCAATCAGCCCCAGCATTTT. This gives the protein CASSPYRDSNQPQHF.